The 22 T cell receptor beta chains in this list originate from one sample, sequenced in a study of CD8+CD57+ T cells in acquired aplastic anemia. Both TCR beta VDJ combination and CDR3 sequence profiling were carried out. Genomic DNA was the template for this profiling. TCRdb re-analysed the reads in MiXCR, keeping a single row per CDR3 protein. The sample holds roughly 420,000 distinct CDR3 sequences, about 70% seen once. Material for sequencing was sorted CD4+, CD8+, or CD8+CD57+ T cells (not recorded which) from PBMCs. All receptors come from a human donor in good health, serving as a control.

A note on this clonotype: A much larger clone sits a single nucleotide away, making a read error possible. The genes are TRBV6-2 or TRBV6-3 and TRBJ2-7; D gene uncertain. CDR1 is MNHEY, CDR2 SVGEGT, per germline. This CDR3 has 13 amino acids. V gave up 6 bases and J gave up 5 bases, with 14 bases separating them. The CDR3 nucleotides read TGTGCCAGCAGAGCGCCCGGCCCCCACGAGCAGTACTTC. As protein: CASRAPGPHEQYF.

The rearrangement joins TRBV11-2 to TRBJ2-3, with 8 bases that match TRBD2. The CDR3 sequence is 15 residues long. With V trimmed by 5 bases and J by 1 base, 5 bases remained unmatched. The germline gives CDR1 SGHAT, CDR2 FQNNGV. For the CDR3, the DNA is TGTGCCAGCAGCCAGGCGCGGGGGGGCACAGATACGCAGTATTTT. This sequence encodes CASSQARGGTDTQYF.

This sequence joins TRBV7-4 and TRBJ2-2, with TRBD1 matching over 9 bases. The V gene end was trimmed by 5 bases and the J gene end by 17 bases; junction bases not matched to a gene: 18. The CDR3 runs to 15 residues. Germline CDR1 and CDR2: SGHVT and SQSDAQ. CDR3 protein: CASSTGTGNEQLLFF. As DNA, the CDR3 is TGTGCCAGCAGCACGGGGACAGGGAATGAGCAGTTGCTCTTTTTT.

The CDR3 bases are TGCAGTGCTAGAGATTTAGGACTAGGACACACCGGGGAGCTGTTTTTT. It specifies CSARDLGLGHTGELFF. This rearrangement joins TRBV20-1 to TRBJ2-2; TRBD2 agrees at 7 bases. Trimming at V came to 0 bases and at J to 3 bases, leaving 7 bases not matched to a gene. Germline-derived CDR1 and CDR2 are DFQATT and SNEGSKA (reference sequence). The CDR3 is 16 residues long.

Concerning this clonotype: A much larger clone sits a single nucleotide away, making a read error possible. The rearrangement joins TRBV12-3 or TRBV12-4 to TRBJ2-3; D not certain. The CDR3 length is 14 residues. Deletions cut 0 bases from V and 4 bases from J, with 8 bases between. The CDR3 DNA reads TGTGCCAGCAGTTTAGCAGGGTACGCAGATACGCAGTATTTT. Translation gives CASSLAGYADTQYF.

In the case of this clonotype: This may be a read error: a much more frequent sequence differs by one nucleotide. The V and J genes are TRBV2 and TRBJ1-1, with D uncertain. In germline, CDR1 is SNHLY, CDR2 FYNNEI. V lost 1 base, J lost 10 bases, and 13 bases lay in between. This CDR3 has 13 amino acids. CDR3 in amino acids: CASSEVGSFGAFF. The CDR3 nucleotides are TGTGCCAGCAGTGAAGTTGGGAGTTTTGGAGCTTTCTTT. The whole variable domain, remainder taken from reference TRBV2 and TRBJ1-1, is EPEVTQTPSHQVTQMGQEVILRCVPISNHLYFYWYRQILGQKVEFLVSFYNNEISEKSEIFDDQFSVERPDGSNFTLKIRSTKLEDSAMYFCASSEVGSFGAFFGQGTRLTVV.

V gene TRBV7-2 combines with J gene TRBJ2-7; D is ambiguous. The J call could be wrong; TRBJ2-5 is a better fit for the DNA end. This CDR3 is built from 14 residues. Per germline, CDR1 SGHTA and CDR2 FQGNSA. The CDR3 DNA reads TGTGCCAGTAGCAGACACAGCAAGGCGGAGACCCAGTACTTC. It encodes CASSRHSKAETQYF.

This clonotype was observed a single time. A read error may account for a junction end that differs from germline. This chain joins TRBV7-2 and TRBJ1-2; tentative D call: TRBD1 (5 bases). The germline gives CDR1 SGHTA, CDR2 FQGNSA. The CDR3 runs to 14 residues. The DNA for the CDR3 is TGTGCCAGCAGCCCCTCACGACAGAATCAGCCCCAGCATTTC. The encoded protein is CASSPSRQNQPQHF.

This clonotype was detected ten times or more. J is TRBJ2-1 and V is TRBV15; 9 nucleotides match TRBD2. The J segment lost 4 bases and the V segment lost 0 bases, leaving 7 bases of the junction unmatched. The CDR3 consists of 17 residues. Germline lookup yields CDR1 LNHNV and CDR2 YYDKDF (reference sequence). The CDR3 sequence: CATSRDRGGGVYNEQFF. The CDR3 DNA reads TGTGCCACCAGCAGAGATCGAGGCGGGGGGGTATACAATGAGCAGTTCTTC. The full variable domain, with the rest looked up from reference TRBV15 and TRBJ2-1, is DAMVIQNPRYQVTQFGKPVTLSCSQTLNHNVMYWYQQKSSQAPKLLFHYYDKDFNNEADTPDNFQSRRPNTSFCFLDIRSPGLGDTAMYLCATSRDRGGGVYNEQFFGPGTRLTVL.

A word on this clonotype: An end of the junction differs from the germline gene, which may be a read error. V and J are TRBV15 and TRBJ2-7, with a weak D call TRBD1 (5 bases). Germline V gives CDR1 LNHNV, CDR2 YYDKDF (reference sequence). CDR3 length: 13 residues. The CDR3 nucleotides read TGCGGTGCAATCCCACCCCCAGACAGCGAGCAGTACTTC. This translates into CGAIPPPDSEQYF.

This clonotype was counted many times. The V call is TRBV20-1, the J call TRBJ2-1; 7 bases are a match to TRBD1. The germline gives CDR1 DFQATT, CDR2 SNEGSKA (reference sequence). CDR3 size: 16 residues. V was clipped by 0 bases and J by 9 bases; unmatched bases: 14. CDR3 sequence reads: CSARDPWDRSQVEQFF. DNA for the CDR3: TGCAGTGCTAGAGATCCTTGGGACAGAAGTCAAGTTGAGCAGTTCTTC.

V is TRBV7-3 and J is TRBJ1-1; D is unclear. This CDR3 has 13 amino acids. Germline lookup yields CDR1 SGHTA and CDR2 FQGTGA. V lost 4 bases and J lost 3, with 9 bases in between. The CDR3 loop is CASSSRPHTEAFF. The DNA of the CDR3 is TGTGCCAGCAGCTCCCGTCCTCACACTGAAGCTTTCTTT.

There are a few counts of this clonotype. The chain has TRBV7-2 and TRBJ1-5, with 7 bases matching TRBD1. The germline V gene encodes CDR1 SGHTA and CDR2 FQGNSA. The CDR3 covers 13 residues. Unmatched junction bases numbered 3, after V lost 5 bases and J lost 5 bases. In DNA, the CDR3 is TGTGCCAGCAGCCAGGGGGGGGATCAGCCCCAGCATTTT. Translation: CASSQGGDQPQHF.

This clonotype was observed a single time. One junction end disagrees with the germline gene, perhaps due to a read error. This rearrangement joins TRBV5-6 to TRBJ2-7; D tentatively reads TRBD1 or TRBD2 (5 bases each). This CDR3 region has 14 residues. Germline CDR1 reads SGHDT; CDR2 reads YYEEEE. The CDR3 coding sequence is TGTGCCAGCAGCCTCCGGGACCATGAGTACGAGCAATACTTC. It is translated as CASSLRDHEYEQYF. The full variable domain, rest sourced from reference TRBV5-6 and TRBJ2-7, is DAGVTQSPTHLIKTRGQQVTLRCSPKSGHDTVSWYQQALGQGPQFIFQYYEEEERQRGNFPDRFSGHQFPNYSSELNVNALLLGDSALYLCASSLRDHEYEQYFGPGTRLTVT.

The CDR3 DNA follows: TGTGCCAGCAGTTATGACAGGGGAGACACTGAAGCTTTCTTT. Translation: CASSYDRGDTEAFF. The chain employs TRBV6-6 and TRBJ1-1; 8 bases line up with TRBD1. After removal of 3 bases from V and 3 bases from J, the junction contained 3 bases not matched to a gene. The CDR3 spans 14 residues. Germline CDR1 and CDR2: MNHNY and SVGAGI (reference sequence).

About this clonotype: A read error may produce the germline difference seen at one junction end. CDR3: CASSLAGGDYSEQFF. The DNA of the CDR3 is TGCGCCAGCAGCTTGGCGGGGGGGGACTACAGTGAGCAGTTCTTC. This chain links TRBV9 with TRBJ2-1; 9 nucleotides line up with TRBD2. Looked up from germline, CDR1 is SGDLS and CDR2 is YYNGEE. This CDR3 spans 15 amino acids. Supplemented by reference TRBV9 and TRBJ2-1, the full variable domain reads DSGVTQTPKHLITATGQRVTLRCSPRSGDLSVYWYQQSLDQGLQFLIQYYNGEERAKGNILERFSAQQFPDLHSELNLSSLELGDSALYFCASSLAGGDYSEQFFGPGTRLTVL.

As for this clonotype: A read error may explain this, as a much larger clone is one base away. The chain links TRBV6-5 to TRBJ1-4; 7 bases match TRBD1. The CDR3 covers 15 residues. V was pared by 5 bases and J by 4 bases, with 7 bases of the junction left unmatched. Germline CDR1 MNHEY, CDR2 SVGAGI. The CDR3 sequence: CASSNYRGLNEKLFF. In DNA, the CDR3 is TGTGCCAGCAGTAACTACAGGGGCCTTAATGAAAAACTGTTTTTT.

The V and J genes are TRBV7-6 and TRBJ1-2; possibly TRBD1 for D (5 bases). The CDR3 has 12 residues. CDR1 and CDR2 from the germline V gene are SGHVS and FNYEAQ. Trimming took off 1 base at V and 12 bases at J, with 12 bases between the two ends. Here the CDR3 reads CASSLGVGGNTF. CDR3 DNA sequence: TGTGCCAGCAGCTTAGGCGTTGGGGGAAACACCTTC.

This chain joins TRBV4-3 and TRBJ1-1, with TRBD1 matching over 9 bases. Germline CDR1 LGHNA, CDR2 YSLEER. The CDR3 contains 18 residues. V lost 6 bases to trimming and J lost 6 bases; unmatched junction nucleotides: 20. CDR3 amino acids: CASSEYAGTGKACSEAFF. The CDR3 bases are TGCGCCAGCAGTGAATACGCCGGGACAGGGAAGGCTTGTTCTGAAGCTTTCTTT.

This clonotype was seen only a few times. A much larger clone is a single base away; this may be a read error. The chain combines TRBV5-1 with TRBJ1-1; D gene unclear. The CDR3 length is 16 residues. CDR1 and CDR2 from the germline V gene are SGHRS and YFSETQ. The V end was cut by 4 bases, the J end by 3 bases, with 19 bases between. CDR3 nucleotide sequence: TGCGCCAGCAGCCCGGACGGAGGACGGAGGGACACTGAAGCTTTCTTT. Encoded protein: CASSPDGGRRDTEAFF.

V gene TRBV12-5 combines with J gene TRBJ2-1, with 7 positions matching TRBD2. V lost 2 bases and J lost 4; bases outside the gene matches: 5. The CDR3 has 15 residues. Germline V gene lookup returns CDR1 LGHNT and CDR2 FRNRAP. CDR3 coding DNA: TGTGCTAGTGGTTTGCCTATGGGACTATACAATGAGCAGTTCTTC. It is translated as CASGLPMGLYNEQFF.

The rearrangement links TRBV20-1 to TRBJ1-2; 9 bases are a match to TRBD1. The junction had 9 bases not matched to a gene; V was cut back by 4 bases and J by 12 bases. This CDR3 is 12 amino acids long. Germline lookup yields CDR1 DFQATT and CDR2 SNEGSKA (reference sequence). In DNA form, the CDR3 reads TGCAGTGCTACCTACTCTGGACAGGGGAACACCTTC. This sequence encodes CSATYSGQGNTF.